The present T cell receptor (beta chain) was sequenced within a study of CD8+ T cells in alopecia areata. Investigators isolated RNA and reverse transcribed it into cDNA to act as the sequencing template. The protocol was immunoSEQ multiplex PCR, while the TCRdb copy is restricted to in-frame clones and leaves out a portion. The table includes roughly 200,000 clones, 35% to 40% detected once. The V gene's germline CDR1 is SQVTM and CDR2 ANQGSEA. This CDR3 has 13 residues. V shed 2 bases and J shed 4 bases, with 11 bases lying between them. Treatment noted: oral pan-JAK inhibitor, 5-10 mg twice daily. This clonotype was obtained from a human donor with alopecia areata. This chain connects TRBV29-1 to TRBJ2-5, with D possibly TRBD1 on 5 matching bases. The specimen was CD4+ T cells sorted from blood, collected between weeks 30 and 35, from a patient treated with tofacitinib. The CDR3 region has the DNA TGCAGCGTTGAAAAGGGGATGAGAGAGACCCAGTACTTC. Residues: CSVEKGMRETQYF. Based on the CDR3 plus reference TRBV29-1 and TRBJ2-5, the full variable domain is SAVISQKPSRDICQRGTSLTIQCQVDSQVTMMFWYRQQPGQSLTLIATANQGSEATYESGFVIDKFPISRPNLTFSTLTVSNMSPEDSSIYLCSVEKGMRETQYFGPGTRLLVL.